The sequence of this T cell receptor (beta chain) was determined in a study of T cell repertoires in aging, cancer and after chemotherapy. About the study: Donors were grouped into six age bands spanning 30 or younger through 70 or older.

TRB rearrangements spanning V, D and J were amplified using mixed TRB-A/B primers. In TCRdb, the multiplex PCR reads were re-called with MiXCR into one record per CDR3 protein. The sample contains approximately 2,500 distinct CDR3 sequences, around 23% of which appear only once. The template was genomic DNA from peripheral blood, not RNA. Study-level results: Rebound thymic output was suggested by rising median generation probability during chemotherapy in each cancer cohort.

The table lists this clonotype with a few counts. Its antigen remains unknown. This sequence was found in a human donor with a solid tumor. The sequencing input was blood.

Here the CDR3 reads CASSLIETNEKLFF. Written as DNA, the CDR3 is TGTGCCAGCAGCTTAATTGAGACGAATGAAAAACTGTTTTTT. The V and J genes are TRBV7-9 and TRBJ1-4; D gene ambiguous. Germline values: CDR1 SEHNR, CDR2 FQNEAQ (reference sequence). With 2 bases removed from V and 5 bases from J, the gap between germline ends came to 9 bases. This CDR3 contains 14 residues.